This TCR beta chain is drawn from a study of OX40 agonist ivuxolimab in advanced cancers. The overall study: Patients in the trial were receiving intravenous ivuxolimab every 2 weeks, at doses of 0.01 to 10 mg/kg. Prior therapy, whether anti-PD-1, anti-PD-L1 or anti-CTLA-4, was allowed, and under 50% had some. General study results and limits: Certain nonresponders additionally had low normalized T-cell clonal expansion.

The CDR3 sequence is 16 residues long. Deletions cut 3 bases from V and 0 bases from J, with 12 bases between. CDR1 and CDR2 from the germline V gene are SNHLY and FYNNEI. This table comes from immunoSEQ multiplex PCR, and its TCRdb copy is limited to in-frame clones, with some not included. The table lists roughly 93,000 clones, 70% to 85% of them singletons. A remark on this clone: Its antigen is unknown.

The sequence was collected from an adult with an advanced solid tumor such as melanoma, head and neck, liver or kidney cancer. V and J are TRBV2 and TRBJ2-1; no clear D gene. The source was CD4+ or CD8+ T cells sorted from blood, collected in a trial of the OX40 agonist ivuxolimab. DNA of the CDR3: TGTGCCAGCAGTGAGCGTCTCCGGAGCTCCTACAATGAGCAGTTCTTC. This translates into CASSERLRSSYNEQFF. Full variable domain (missing parts from reference TRBV2 and TRBJ2-1): EPEVTQTPSHQVTQMGQEVILRCVPISNHLYFYWYRQILGQKVEFLVSFYNNEISEKSEIFDDQFSVERPDGSNFTLKIRSTKLEDSAMYFCASSERLRSSYNEQFFGPGTRLTVL.